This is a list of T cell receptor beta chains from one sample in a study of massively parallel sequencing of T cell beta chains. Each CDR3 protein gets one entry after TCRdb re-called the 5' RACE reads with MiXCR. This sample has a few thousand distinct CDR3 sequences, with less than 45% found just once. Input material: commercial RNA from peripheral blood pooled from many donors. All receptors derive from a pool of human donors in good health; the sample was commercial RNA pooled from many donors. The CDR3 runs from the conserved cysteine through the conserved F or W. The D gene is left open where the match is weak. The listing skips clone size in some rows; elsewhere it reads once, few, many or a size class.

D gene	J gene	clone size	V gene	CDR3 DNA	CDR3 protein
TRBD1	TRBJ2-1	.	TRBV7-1	TGTGCCAGCGATTCCGGGACAGCTTACAATGAGCAGTTCTTC	CASDSGTAYNEQFF
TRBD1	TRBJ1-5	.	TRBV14	TGTGCCAGCAGCCAAGAAGGGGGCCGAGGCCAGCCCCAGCATTTT	CASSQEGGRGQPQHF
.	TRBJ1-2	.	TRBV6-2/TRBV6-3	TGTGCCAGCAGAACAGGGAACTATGGCTACACCTTC	CASRTGNYGYTF
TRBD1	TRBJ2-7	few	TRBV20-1	TGCAGTGCTAGAACACCGGACAGGCCCTCCTACGAGCAGTACTTC	CSARTPDRPSYEQYF
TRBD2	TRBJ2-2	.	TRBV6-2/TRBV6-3	TGTGCCAGCAGTTACACGACTAGCGGCACCGGGGAGCGGTTTTTT	CASSYTTSGTGERFF
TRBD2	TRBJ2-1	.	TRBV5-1	TGCGCCAGCAGCTTGTCTAGCGGTGACTACAATGAGCAGTTCTTC	CASSLSSGDYNEQFF
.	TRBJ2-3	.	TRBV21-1	TGTGCCAGCTCCCTGTGGGCGGCAACAGATACGCAGTATTTT	CASSLWAATDTQYF
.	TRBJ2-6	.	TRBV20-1	TGCAGTGCTAGAGATATGGGGGAGTCTGGGGCCAACGTCCTGACTTTC	CSARDMGESGANVLTF
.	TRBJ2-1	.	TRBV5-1	TGCGCCAGCAGCTTGTATGGGGGGGCAAGGAATGAGCAGTTCTTC	CASSLYGGARNEQFF
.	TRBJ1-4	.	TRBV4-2	TGTGCCAGCAGCCAGGTTATAGCGACTAATGAAAAACTGTTTTTT	CASSQVIATNEKLFF
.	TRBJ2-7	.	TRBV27	TGTGCCAGCAGTTTGGACTACTCCTACGAGCAGTACTTC	CASSLDYSYEQYF
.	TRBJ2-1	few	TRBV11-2	TGTGCCAGCAGCAGCTTCGGTGAGCAGTTCTTC	CASSSFGEQFF
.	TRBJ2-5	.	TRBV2	TGTGCCAGCAGTGAAGTGATGGCATCGGGCCAAGAGACCCAGTACTTC	CASSEVMASGQETQYF
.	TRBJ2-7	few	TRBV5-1	TGCGCCAGCAGCTTAGCCCCAGTGTCCTACGAGCAGTACTTC	CASSLAPVSYEQYF
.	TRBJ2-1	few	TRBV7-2	TGTGCCAGCAGCTTCGAGGAAGGTGAGCAGTTCTTC	CASSFEEGEQFF
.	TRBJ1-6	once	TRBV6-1	TGTGCCAGCATCAAGGGCTCCTATAATTCACCCCTCCACTTT	CASIKGSYNSPLHF
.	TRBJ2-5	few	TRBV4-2	TGTGCCAGCAGCCGGGACGGATTAAAAGAGACCCAGTACTTC	CASSRDGLKETQYF
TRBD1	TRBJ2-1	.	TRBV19	TGTGCCAGTAGTAATCAGGGGGTGCCCAATGAGCAGTTCTTC	CASSNQGVPNEQFF
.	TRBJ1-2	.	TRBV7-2	TGTGCCAGCAGCTTTAGGGGAGACTATGGCTACACCTTC	CASSFRGDYGYTF
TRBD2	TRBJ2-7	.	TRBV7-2	TGTGCCAGCAGTTATAGCGGGGGGGCCTCCTACGAGCAGTACTTC	CASSYSGGASYEQYF
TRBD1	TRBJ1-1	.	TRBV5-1	TGCTCCAGCAGCTGGACAGGCGGCACTGAAGCTTTCTTT	CSSSWTGGTEAFF
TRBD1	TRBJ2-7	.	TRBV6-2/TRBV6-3	TGTGCCGCCTCCGGGACAGGGTTCGAGCAGTACTTC	CAASGTGFEQYF
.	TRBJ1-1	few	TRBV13	TGTGCCAGCAGACTCCTTAGTAGTCCTGAAGCTTTCTTT	CASRLLSSPEAFF
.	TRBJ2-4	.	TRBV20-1	TGCAGTGCTATGATGGGCCTAGCCAAAAACATTCAGTACTTC	CSAMMGLAKNIQYF
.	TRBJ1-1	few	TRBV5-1	TGCGCCAGCAGCTTGGCAGATTTCAACACTGAAGCTTTCTTT	CASSLADFNTEAFF
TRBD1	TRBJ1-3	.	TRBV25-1	TGTGCCAGCAGTCTGGACAGGGTGGGAAACACCATATATTTT	CASSLDRVGNTIYF
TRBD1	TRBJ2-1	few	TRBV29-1	TGCAGCGTGGAACAGGGGATGCACAATGAGCAGTTCTTC	CSVEQGMHNEQFF
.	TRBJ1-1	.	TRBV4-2	TGTGCCAGCAGCCTGGAAGGGGGGGGCACTGAAGCTTTCTTT	CASSLEGGGTEAFF
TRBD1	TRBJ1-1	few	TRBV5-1	TGCGCCAGCAGCTTGGCAGGGGGCAGAAACACTGAAGCTTTCTTT	CASSLAGGRNTEAFF
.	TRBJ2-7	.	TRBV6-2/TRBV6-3	TGTGCCAGCAGTTCCCCCGGGACATACGACGAGCAGTACTTC	CASSSPGTYDEQYF
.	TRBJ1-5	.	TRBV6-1	TGTGCCAGCAGTGCCGAAGGGCCCCAGCATTTT	CASSAEGPQHF
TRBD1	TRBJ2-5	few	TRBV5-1	TGCGCCAGCAGCGAAGGGACAGGGCAAGAGACCCAGTACTTC	CASSEGTGQETQYF
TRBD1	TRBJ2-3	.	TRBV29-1	TGCAGCGTTGATGGGACAGTAAGCACAGATACGCAGTATTTT	CSVDGTVSTDTQYF
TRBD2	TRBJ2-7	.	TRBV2	TGTGCCAGCAGCGAAGCGGGAACCTCCTACGAGCAGTACTTC	CASSEAGTSYEQYF
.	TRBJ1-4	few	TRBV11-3	TGTGCCAGCAGCTTAGGACAGAGTAATGAAAAACTGTTTTTT	CASSLGQSNEKLFF
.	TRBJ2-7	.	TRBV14	TGTGCCAGCAGCCGGACGGTCTCCGAGCAGTACTTC	CASSRTVSEQYF
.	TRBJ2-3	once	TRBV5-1	TGCGCCAGCAGCGATCAGGGACGCACAGATACGCAGTATTTT	CASSDQGRTDTQYF
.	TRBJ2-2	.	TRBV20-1	TGCAGTGCTAGTCCCCGCTTCACCGGGGAGCTGTTTTTT	CSASPRFTGELFF
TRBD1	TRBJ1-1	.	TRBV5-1	TGCGCCAGCAGGGACAGGGGGCGCACTGAAGCTTTCTTT	CASRDRGRTEAFF
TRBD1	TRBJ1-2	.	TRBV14	TGTGCCAGCAGCCAAGTCGATTCAGGGGGCGATGGCTACACCTTC	CASSQVDSGGDGYTF
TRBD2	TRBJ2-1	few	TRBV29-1	TGCAGCGCCTCCGCTAGCGGCTACAATGAGCAGTTCTTC	CSASASGYNEQFF
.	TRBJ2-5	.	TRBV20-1	TGCAGTGTTCCTGCGAGTGGGGAGACCCAGTACTTC	CSVPASGETQYF
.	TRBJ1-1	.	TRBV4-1	TGCGCCAGCAGCCAAGATACAGGCGCAGCCTTTGAAGCTTTCTTT	CASSQDTGAAFEAFF
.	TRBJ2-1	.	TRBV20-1	TGCAGTGCTAGAAGTGGGTACGAACCCTCCTTC	CSARSGYEPSF
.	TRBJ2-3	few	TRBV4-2	TGTGCCAGCAGCCCGAACGGGGCAGATACGCAGTATTTT	CASSPNGADTQYF
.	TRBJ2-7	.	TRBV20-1	TGCAGTGCTAGAGATAGTGGGTCCTACGAGCAGTACTTC	CSARDSGSYEQYF
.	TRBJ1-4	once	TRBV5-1	TGCGCCAGCAGCTTGGGGGGGACTCCAACTAATGAAAAACTGTTTTTT	CASSLGGTPTNEKLFF
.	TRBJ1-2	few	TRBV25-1	TGTGCCAGCAGTGATTGGGGGTTTGATGGCTACACCTTC	CASSDWGFDGYTF
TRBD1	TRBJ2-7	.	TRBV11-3	TGTGCCAGCAGCTTAGGCAGGGGGCGATACGAGCAGTACTTC	CASSLGRGRYEQYF
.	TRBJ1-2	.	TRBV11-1	TGTGCCAGCAGCGCGGGGAGGGACGATTACACCTTC	CASSAGRDDYTF
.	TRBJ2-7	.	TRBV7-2	TGTGCCAGCAGCTCCGCCGGTGTGAACTACGAGCAGTACTTC	CASSSAGVNYEQYF
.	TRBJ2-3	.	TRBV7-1	TGTGCCAGCAGCTCTACTACGAATACGCAGTATTTT	CASSSTTNTQYF
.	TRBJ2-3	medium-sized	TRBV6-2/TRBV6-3	TGTGCCAGCAGTTACGGAACCACAGATACGCAGTATTTT	CASSYGTTDTQYF
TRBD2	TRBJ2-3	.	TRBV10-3	TGTGCCATCGGGACTAGCGGGGGATCAGATACGCAGTATTTT	CAIGTSGGSDTQYF